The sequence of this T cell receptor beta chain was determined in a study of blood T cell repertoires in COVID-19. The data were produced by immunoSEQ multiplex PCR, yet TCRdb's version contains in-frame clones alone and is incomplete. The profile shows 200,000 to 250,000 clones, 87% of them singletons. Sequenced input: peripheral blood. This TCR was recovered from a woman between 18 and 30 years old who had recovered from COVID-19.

CDR3: CASSYPAGGRDTQYF. In DNA, the CDR3 is TGTGCCAGCAGTTACCCAGCAGGGGGCCGAGATACGCAGTATTTT. This chain joins TRBV6-5 and TRBJ2-3; TRBD1 matches at 8 bases. Germline V gene sequence: CDR1 MNHEY, CDR2 SVGAGI. J lost 5 bases, V lost 2 bases, and 6 bases had no gene match. CDR3 length: 15 residues.